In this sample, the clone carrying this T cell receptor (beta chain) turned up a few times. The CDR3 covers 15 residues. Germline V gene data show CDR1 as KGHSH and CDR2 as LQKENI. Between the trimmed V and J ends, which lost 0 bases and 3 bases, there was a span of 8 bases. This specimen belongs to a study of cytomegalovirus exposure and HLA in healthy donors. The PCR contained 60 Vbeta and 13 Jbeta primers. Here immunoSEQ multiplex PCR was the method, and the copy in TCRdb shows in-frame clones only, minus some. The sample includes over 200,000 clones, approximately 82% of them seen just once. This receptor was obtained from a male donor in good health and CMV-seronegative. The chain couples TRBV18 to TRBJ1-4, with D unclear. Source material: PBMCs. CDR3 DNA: TGTGCCAGCTCACCACCAGGAGCACCTAATGAAAAACTGTTTTTT. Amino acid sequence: CASSPPGAPNEKLFF. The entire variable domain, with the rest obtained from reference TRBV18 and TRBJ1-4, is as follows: NAGVMQNPRHLVRRRGQEARLRCSPMKGHSHVYWYRQLPEEGLKFMVYLQKENIIDESGMPKERFSAEFPKEGPSILRIQQVVRGDSAAYFCASSPPGAPNEKLFFGSGTQLSVL.